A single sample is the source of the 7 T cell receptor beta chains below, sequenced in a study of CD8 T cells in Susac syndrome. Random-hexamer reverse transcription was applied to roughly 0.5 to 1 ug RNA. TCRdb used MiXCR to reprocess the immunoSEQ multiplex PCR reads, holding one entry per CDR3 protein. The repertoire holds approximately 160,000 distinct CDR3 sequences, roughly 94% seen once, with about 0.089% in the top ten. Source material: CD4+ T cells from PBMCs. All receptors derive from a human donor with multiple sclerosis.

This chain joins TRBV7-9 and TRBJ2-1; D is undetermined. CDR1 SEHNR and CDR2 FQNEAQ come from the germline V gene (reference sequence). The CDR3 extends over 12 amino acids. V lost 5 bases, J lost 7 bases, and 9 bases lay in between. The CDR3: CASSRIANEQFF. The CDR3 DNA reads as TGTGCCAGCAGCCGCATCGCAAATGAGCAGTTCTTC.

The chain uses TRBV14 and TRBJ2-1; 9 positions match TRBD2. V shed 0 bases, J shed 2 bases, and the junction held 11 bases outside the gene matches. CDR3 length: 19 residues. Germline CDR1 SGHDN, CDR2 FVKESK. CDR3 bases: TGTGCCAGCAGCCAAGAGTGGGAGTTTGCGGGAGGGCCCTACAATGAGCAGTTCTTC. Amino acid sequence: CASSQEWEFAGGPYNEQFF.

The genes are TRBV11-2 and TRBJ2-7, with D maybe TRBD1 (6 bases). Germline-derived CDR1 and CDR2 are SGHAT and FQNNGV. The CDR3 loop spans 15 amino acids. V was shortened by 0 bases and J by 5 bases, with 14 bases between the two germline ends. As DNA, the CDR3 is TGTGCCAGCAGCTTAGATCTACGGACAGTCGACGAGCAGTACTTC. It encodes CASSLDLRTVDEQYF.

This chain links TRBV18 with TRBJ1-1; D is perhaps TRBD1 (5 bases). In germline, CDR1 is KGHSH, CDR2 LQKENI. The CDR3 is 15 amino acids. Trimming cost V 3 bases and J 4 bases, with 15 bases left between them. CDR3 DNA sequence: TGTGCCAGCTCACCCTTGGAGGGGAGGGTCACTGAAGCTTTCTTT. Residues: CASSPLEGRVTEAFF.

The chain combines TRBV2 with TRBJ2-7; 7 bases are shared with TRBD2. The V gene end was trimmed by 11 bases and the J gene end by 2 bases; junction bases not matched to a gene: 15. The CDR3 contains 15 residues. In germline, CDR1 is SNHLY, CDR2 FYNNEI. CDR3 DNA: TGTGCCTGCGGGCCCAGAGGACTAGTAGCCTACGAGCAGTACTTC. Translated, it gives CACGPRGLVAYEQYF. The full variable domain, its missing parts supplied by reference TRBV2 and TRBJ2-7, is EPEVTQTPSHQVTQMGQEVILRCVPISNHLYFYWYRQILGQKVEFLVSFYNNEISEKSEIFDDQFSVERPDGSNFTLKIRSTKLEDSAMYFCACGPRGLVAYEQYFGPGTRLTVT.

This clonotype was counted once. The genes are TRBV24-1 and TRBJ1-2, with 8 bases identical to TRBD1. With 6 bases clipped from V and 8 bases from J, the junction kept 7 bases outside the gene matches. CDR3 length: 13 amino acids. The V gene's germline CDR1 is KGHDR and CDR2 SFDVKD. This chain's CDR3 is CATSPSAGGGYTF. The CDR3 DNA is TGTGCCACCAGTCCTTCGGCAGGGGGCGGCTACACCTTC.

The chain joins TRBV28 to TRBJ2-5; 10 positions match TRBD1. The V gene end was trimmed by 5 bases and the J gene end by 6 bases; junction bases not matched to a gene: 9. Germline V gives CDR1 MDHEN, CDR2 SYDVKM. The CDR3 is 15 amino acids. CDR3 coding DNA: TGTGCCAGCAGTCAATATGGACAGGGGGGGAAGACCCAGTACTTC. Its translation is CASSQYGQGGKTQYF. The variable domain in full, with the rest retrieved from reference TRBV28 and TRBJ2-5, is DVKVTQSSRYLVKRTGEKVFLECVQDMDHENMFWYRQDPGLGLRLIYFSYDVKMKEKGDIPEGYSVSREKKERFSLILESASTNQTSMYLCASSQYGQGGKTQYFGPGTRLLVL.